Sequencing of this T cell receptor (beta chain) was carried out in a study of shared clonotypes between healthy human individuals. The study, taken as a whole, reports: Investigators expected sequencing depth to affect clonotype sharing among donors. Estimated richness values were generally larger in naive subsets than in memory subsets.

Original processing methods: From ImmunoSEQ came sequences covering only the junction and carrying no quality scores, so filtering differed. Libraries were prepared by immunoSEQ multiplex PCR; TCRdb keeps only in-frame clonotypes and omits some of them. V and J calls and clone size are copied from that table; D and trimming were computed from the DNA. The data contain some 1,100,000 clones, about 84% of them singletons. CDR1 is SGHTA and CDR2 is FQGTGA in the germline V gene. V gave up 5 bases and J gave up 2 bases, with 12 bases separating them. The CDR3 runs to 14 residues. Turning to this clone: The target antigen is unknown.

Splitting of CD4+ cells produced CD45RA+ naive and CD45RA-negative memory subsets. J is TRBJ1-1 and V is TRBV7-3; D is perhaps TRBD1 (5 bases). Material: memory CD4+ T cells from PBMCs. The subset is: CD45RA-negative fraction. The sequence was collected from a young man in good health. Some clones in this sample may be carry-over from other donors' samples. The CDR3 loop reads CASSLGGGNTEAFF. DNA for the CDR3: TGTGCCAGCAGCCTCGGGGGAGGTAACACTGAAGCTTTCTTT. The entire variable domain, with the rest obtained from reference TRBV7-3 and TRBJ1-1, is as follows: GAGVSQTPSNKVTEKGKYVELRCDPISGHTALYWYRQSLGQGPEFLIYFQGTGAADDSGLPNDRFFAVRPEGSVSTLKIQRTERGDSAVYLCASSLGGGNTEAFFGQGTRLTVV.